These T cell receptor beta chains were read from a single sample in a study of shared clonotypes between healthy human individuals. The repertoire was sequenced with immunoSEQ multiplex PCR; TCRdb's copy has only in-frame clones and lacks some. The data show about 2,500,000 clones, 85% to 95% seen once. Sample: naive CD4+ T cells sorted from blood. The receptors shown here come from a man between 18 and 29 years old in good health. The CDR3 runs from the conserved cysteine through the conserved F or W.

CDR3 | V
CASSPRTGIDTGELFF | TRBV7-9
CASSQTGTSVWYEQYF | TRBV27
CASSYGGGDNEQFF | TRBV11-3
CASSSRAGYQETQYF | TRBV11-2
CSADRGNTEAFF | TRBV29-1
CASSPETLLNTEAFF | TRBV7-9
CASSRGTGSSYEQYF | TRBV18
CASSPRDEAFF | TRBV7-2
CASSTPFLAAVSYEQYF | TRBV19
CASSRFGLAGTYEQYF | TRBV19
CASAGPGGRDNYGYTF | TRBV2
CASSGQGARETQYF | TRBV9
CAISESGGYNSPLHF | TRBV10-3
CASSPWSVPNEKLFF | TRBV18
CASSQDRGVHQPQHF | TRBV4-2
CAWSVIRGSGGLFF | TRBV30
CASTQGPGNTIYF | TRBV7-3
CASSARTALGTSGTSGANVLTF | TRBV9
CASSERGKDEQYF | TRBV25-1
CASSLGQGITGELFF | TRBV5-4
CASSRLAGGETQYF | TRBV11-2
CSVSKGAREQYF | TRBV29-1
CASSQDLGPNAEQYF | TRBV4-3
CASSAVAGGQETQYF | TRBV5-1
CAWSSSGGPGEQFF | TRBV30
CASSYSGTDYEQYF | TRBV6-6
CASLRGVADSPLHF | TRBV10-2
CASSTLTSDTQYF | TRBV19
CASSVSSNTGELFF | TRBV9
CAITGTQSSYEQYF | TRBV10-3
CASRTGQIYGYTF | TRBV6-5
CASSLDQWEGHTEAFF | TRBV7-9
CASTRTSGSTYNEQFF | TRBV11-2
CASSLRAGVDRGQGEKLFF | TRBV7-2
CASSTDQGASTGELFF | TRBV5-4
CASSPSPPGELFF | TRBV18
CASSHREANEKLFF | TRBV18
CSVGRRDGRGWGKTEAFF | TRBV29-1
CAWGFLLSSGNTIYF | TRBV30
CASSLVSGRGLEQYF | TRBV5-6
CASSLGGTGNMNGYTF | TRBV5-1
CASSVALNTEAFF | TRBV6-5
CASSVGKLSQTATNEKLFF | TRBV9
CASSPGLANTDTQYF | TRBV11-2
CASSLGDGSYEQYF | TRBV5-1
CASTAQLSGYTF | TRBV2
CASSLGPAHNYGYTF | TRBV5-5
CASSPPIGFQTQYF | TRBV7-9
CTSSFDYGNTEAFF | TRBV1